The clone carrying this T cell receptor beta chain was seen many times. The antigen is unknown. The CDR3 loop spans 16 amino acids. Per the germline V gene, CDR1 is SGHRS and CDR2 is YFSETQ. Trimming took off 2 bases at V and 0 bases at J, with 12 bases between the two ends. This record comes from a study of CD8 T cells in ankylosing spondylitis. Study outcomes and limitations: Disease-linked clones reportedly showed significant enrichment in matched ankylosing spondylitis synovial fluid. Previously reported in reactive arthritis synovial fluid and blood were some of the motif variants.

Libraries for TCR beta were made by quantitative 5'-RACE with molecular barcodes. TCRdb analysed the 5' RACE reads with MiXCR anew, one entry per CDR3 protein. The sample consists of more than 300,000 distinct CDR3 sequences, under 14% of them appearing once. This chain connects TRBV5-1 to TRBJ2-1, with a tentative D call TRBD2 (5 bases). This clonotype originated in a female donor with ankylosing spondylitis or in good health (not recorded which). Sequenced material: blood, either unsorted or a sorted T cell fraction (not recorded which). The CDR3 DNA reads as TGCGCCAGCAGCTTACCTAGCTCTCGCTCCTACAATGAGCAGTTCTTC. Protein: CASSLPSSRSYNEQFF.